This TCR beta chain was sequenced in a study of follicular helper T cells after annual influenza vaccination. Here immunoSEQ multiplex PCR was the method, and the copy in TCRdb shows in-frame clones only, minus some. The data hold approximately 11,000 clones, with around four fifths observed a single time. Trimming left V 8 bases short and J 3 bases short, with 11 bases between. CDR1 and CDR2 from the germline V gene are MDHEN and SYDVKM. This CDR3 spans 13 amino acids. The sample here was CXCR5- memory CD4+ T cells sorted from blood, taken 6 weeks after influenza vaccination. This sequence joins TRBV28 and TRBJ1-5, with a possible D match to TRBD1 (5 bases). The clonotype originates from an adult who received the influenza vaccine. Written as DNA, the CDR3 is TGTGCCAGCGGGGACGGTCTCAATCAGCCCCAGCATTTT. Residues: CASGDGLNQPQHF.